The next 25 T cell receptor beta chains were all read from a single sample in a study of blood T cell repertoires in COVID-19. TCRdb keeps only in-frame clones here, not all; method: immunoSEQ multiplex PCR. Found here are approximately 150,000 clones, 85% to 90% of them singletons; the top ten hold 10% to 15%. Sequenced sample: peripheral blood. The receptors here all came from a young man with COVID-19, enrolled during active disease.

The V and J genes are TRBV5-1 and TRBJ1-2; D is perhaps TRBD1 (5 bases). The CDR3 covers 14 residues. Germline V lookup: CDR1 SGHRS, CDR2 YFSETQ. Trimming shortened V by 2 bases and J by 6 bases, and 14 bases separated the two germline ends. CDR3 protein: CASSLQTAVDGYTF. In nucleotides, the CDR3 is TGCGCCAGCAGCTTACAGACAGCCGTGGATGGCTACACCTTC. The full variable domain, rest sourced from reference TRBV5-1 and TRBJ1-2, is KAGVTQTPRYLIKTRGQQVTLSCSPISGHRSVSWYQQTPGQGLQFLFEYFSETQRNKGNFPGRFSGRQFSNSRSEMNVSTLELGDSALYLCASSLQTAVDGYTFGSGTRLTVV.

The rearrangement joins TRBV6-5 to TRBJ2-1; D is undetermined. The CDR3 is 14 residues long. V was clipped by 6 bases and J by 7 bases, with 16 bases between them. CDR1 is MNHEY and CDR2 is SVGAGI in the germline V gene. The CDR3 region is CASSVLGGRNEQFF. CDR3 nucleotide sequence: TGTGCCAGCAGCGTGCTTGGCGGTAGGAATGAGCAGTTCTTC.

V usage is TRBV19 and J usage is TRBJ2-2; no reliable D call. Germline CDR1 reads LNHDA; CDR2 reads SQIVND (reference sequence). The V and J ends lost 7 bases and 5 bases respectively, with 14 bases between them. The CDR3 sequence is 14 residues long. The CDR3 reads CASTPASETGELFF. The CDR3 nucleotides are TGTGCCAGTACACCGGCCTCGGAGACCGGGGAGCTGTTTTTT.

The genes are TRBV27 and TRBJ1-1; TRBD1 matches 8 bases. CDR1 is MNHEY, CDR2 SMNVEV, per germline (reference sequence). The CDR3 extends over 13 amino acids. Trimming removed 3 bases from V and 6 bases from J; junction bases left unmatched: 3. As DNA, the CDR3 is TGTGCCAGCAGTTTTACAGGGGGATCTGAAGCTTTCTTT. Translation gives CASSFTGGSEAFF.

The CDR3, as DNA: TGTGCCAGCAGCCTCGGACAGGGGCGGACTGAAGCTTTCTTT. Its protein product is CASSLGQGRTEAFF. This chain links TRBV13 with TRBJ1-1; 9 nucleotides align to TRBD1. V was pared by 5 bases and J by 5 bases, with 6 bases of the junction left unmatched. The germline gives CDR1 PRHDT, CDR2 FYEKMQ (reference sequence). The CDR3 is made up of 14 amino acids.

To note about this clone: This specimen includes other DNA sequences encoding the same CDR3. V is TRBV27 and J is TRBJ2-7, with 9 bases identical to TRBD2. The CDR3 is 14 residues long. J was trimmed by 4 bases and V by 2 bases; bases with no gene match: 3. Per germline, CDR1 MNHEY and CDR2 SMNVEV (reference sequence). DNA for the CDR3: TGTGCCAGCAGTTTAGCGGGAGGGCCGTACGAGCAGTACTTC. Protein product: CASSLAGGPYEQYF.

The CDR3 loop is CASSPGQGLRETQYF. Here the CDR3 DNA reads TGCGCCAGCAGCCCAGGACAGGGATTACGGGAGACCCAGTACTTC. The chain uses TRBV4-3 and TRBJ2-5, with 8 bases identical to TRBD1. After removal of 4 bases from V and 5 bases from J, the junction contained 9 bases not matched to a gene. The CDR3 runs to 15 residues. The germline V gene has CDR1 LGHNA and CDR2 YSLEER.

The rearrangement links TRBV25-1 to TRBJ2-1, with 7 bases matching TRBD2. This CDR3 contains 16 residues. J gave up 0 bases and V 3 bases, and 5 bases lay outside the gene matches. Per the germline V gene, CDR1 is MGHDK and CDR2 is SYGVNS. In DNA, the CDR3 is TGTGCCAGCAGTGATGCCGGCGGGAGCTCCTACAATGAGCAGTTCTTC. Amino acid sequence: CASSDAGGSSYNEQFF. Complete variable domain (other parts from reference TRBV25-1 and TRBJ2-1): EADIYQTPRYLVIGTGKKITLECSQTMGHDKMYWYQQDPGMELHLIHYSYGVNSTEKGDLSSESTVSRIRTEHFPLTLESARPSHTSQYLCASSDAGGSSYNEQFFGPGTRLTVL.

As DNA, the CDR3 is TGTGCCAGCTCACGGCCGGGTTCAACTAATGAAAAACTGTTTTTT. Amino acid sequence: CASSRPGSTNEKLFF. This sequence joins TRBV18 and TRBJ1-4; D not resolved. CDR1 and CDR2 from the germline V gene are KGHSH and LQKENI. V was clipped by 4 bases and J by 0 bases, with 9 bases between them. This CDR3 region has 15 residues.

This chain uses TRBV2 with TRBJ2-1, with TRBD2 matching over 13 bases. CDR1 is SNHLY, CDR2 FYNNEI, per germline. After removal of 7 bases from V and 7 bases from J, the junction contained 4 bases not matched to a gene. The CDR3 has 14 residues. The chain's CDR3 is CASKRTSGSNEQFF. The CDR3 DNA sequence: TGTGCCAGCAAACGGACTAGCGGGAGTAATGAGCAGTTCTTC.

The chain links TRBV27 to TRBJ2-3; 9 nucleotides match TRBD2. This CDR3 has 17 residues. V gave up 3 bases and J gave up 0 bases; unmatched junction bases: 7. Germline values: CDR1 MNHEY, CDR2 SMNVEV (reference sequence). This chain's CDR3 is CASSFLREGPSTDTQYF. CDR3 DNA: TGTGCCAGCAGTTTTTTGCGGGAGGGCCCAAGCACAGATACGCAGTATTTT.

The table lists this clone with a count of one. The genes are TRBV19 and TRBJ1-5; D gene ambiguous. From germline, CDR1 is LNHDA and CDR2 SQIVND (reference sequence). The CDR3 is 14 residues long. V was pared by 1 base and J by 7 bases, with 11 bases between. This CDR3 reads CASSIVQAGQPQHF. CDR3 in DNA: TGTGCCAGTAGTATAGTCCAGGCAGGACAGCCCCAGCATTTT.

The chain couples TRBV5-1 to TRBJ2-1, with 10 bases that match TRBD1. Losses at the gene ends were 0 bases for V and 8 bases for J; bases not matched to a gene: 8. CDR3 length: 16 amino acids. Germline assignment: CDR1 SGHRS and CDR2 YFSETQ. CDR3 nucleotide sequence: TGCGCCAGCAGCTTGGAACCGGGACAGGGGTTCCATGAGCAGTTCTTC. This sequence encodes CASSLEPGQGFHEQFF.

The chain combines TRBV28 with TRBJ2-7, with 7 bases matching TRBD1. Unmatched junction bases numbered 5, after V lost 6 bases and J lost 0 bases. The CDR3 sequence is 14 residues long. The germline gives CDR1 MDHEN, CDR2 SYDVKM. The CDR3 protein is CASRRQGRSYEQYF. The CDR3 DNA follows: TGTGCCAGCAGGCGACAGGGTCGCTCCTACGAGCAGTACTTC.

The V gene is TRBV7-6, the J gene TRBJ2-1, with D perhaps TRBD2 (6 bases). This CDR3 contains 15 residues. V lost 6 bases to trimming and J lost 0 bases, with 12 bases between them. Looked up from germline, CDR1 is SGHVS and CDR2 is FNYEAQ. This CDR3 reads CASSNSGGSYNEQFF. The CDR3 DNA follows: TGTGCCAGCAGTAATAGCGGAGGCTCCTACAATGAGCAGTTCTTC.

The CDR3 DNA is TGTGCCAGCAGCTGGGGACTAGCGGGAAGTGGCACCGGGGAGCTGTTTTTT. Encoded protein: CASSWGLAGSGTGELFF. The V gene is TRBV6-2 or TRBV6-3, the J gene TRBJ2-2, with TRBD2 matching 13 bases. Germline loops: CDR1 MNHEY, CDR2 SVGEGT. With V trimmed by 6 bases and J by 4 bases, 8 bases remained unmatched. The CDR3 length is 17 residues.

The chain couples TRBV7-9 to TRBJ2-2; 13 nucleotides align to TRBD2. Germline V CDR1 and CDR2: SEHNR, FQNEAQ (reference sequence). The V segment lost 7 bases and the J segment 7 bases; nucleotides outside the gene matches: 6. The CDR3 has 15 residues. The CDR3 DNA follows: TGTGCCAGCACCCCGACTAGCGGGAGGATCGGGGAGCTGTTTTTT. Amino acid sequence: CASTPTSGRIGELFF.

The chain combines TRBV4-3 with TRBJ2-1, with unresolved D. Germline V gene sequence: CDR1 LGHNA, CDR2 YSLEER. The CDR3 totals 14 residues. The V and J ends lost 3 bases and 8 bases respectively, with 14 bases between them. The DNA of the CDR3 is TGCGCCAGCAGCCAGGTTCAGCGTTGGGATGAGCAGTTCTTC. The encoded protein is CASSQVQRWDEQFF.

The chain joins TRBV7-6 to TRBJ2-7, with 7 bases lining up with TRBD1. V lost 1 base, J lost 9 bases, and 12 bases stayed unmatched. Per germline, CDR1 SGHVS and CDR2 FNYEAQ. The CDR3 sequence is 15 residues long. In DNA, the CDR3 is TGTGCCAGCAGCTTAGACGAGGGACAGAGACCAGTGCAGTACTTC. Translating gives CASSLDEGQRPVQYF.

This rearrangement joins TRBV29-1 to TRBJ2-3; 9 bases map to TRBD1. CDR3 length: 14 residues. Germline-derived CDR1 and CDR2 are SQVTM and ANQGSEA. The V segment lost 4 bases and the J segment 7 bases; nucleotides outside the gene matches: 9. CDR3 sequence reads: CSVVGTGSSNTQYF. CDR3 coding DNA: TGCAGCGTTGTAGGGACAGGGTCTTCGAATACGCAGTATTTT.

V usage is TRBV6-1 and J usage is TRBJ2-3; possible D gene TRBD2, 5 bases. Germline lookup yields CDR1 MNHNS and CDR2 SASEGT. CDR3 length: 14 residues. The V and J ends lost 1 base and 11 bases respectively, with 16 bases between them. This chain's CDR3 is CASSEVDYLMMQYF. CDR3 nucleotides: TGTGCCAGCAGTGAAGTAGACTACCTCATGATGCAGTATTTT.

The chain combines TRBV27 with TRBJ2-3; D ambiguous. CDR1 and CDR2 from the germline V gene are MNHEY and SMNVEV (reference sequence). Trimming shortened V by 3 bases and J by 5 bases, and 9 bases separated the two germline ends. This CDR3 is built from 13 residues. The CDR3 loop is CASSFPTIDTQYF. The CDR3 DNA reads TGTGCCAGCAGTTTCCCTACTATAGATACGCAGTATTTT.

This clone was observed once. This sequence joins TRBV9 and TRBJ1-3, with 9 bases matching TRBD1. This CDR3 contains 18 residues. Germline V gives CDR1 SGDLS, CDR2 YYNGEE. J was trimmed by 0 bases and V by 6 bases; bases with no gene match: 13. The CDR3 DNA sequence: TGTGCCAGCACACCAGGACAGGGGCCACCGAGCTCTGGAAACACCATATATTTT. This codes for CASTPGQGPPSSGNTIYF.

This clone was seen only a few times. The V and J genes are TRBV7-9 and TRBJ2-7; 7 bases fit TRBD1. J gave up 2 bases and V 8 bases, and 15 bases lay outside the gene matches. This CDR3 contains 16 residues. CDR1 and CDR2 (germline): SEHNR, FQNEAQ (reference sequence). The CDR3 coding sequence is TGTGCCAGCCAGGGGGATAAGGGACACGGGACCTACGAGCAGTACTTC. As protein: CASQGDKGHGTYEQYF.

This chain uses TRBV5-5 with TRBJ2-1; D unresolved. Germline V lookup: CDR1 SGHKS, CDR2 YYEKEE (reference sequence). This CDR3 spans 13 amino acids. The ends were cut back, 4 bases at V and 4 bases at J, with 9 bases in the middle. The CDR3 DNA follows: TGTGCCAGCAGCCTCCTTTTGTACAATGAGCAGTTCTTC. Protein: CASSLLLYNEQFF.